This T cell receptor (beta chain) was profiled in a study of blood T cell repertoires in COVID-19. This clone was seen once. Some clones are missing from TCRdb's copy, which holds only in-frame ones; the method was immunoSEQ multiplex PCR. Of around 370,000 clones listed, roughly 91% are singletons. Losses at the gene ends were 2 bases for V and 3 bases for J; bases not matched to a gene: 5. The CDR3 covers 16 residues. Germline V CDR1 and CDR2: LGHDT, YNNKEL (reference sequence). The genes are TRBV3-1 (or the pseudogene TRBV3-2) and TRBJ2-1, with 9 bases aligning to TRBD1. Sequenced material: PBMCs or T cells enriched from blood (not recorded which). This sequence was found in a woman between 18 and 29 years old who had recovered from COVID-19. CDR3 amino acids: CASSQPGQGNYNEQFF. In DNA form, the CDR3 reads TGTGCCAGCAGCCAACCCGGACAGGGGAACTACAATGAGCAGTTCTTC.